A selection of T cell receptor beta chains follows, all from one sample in a study of response to subunit inactivated influenza vaccine. TCRdb reanalysed the RT-PCR reads using MiXCR and keeps one entry per CDR3 protein. The data contain more than 450,000 distinct CDR3 sequences, around 11% of them singletons. This sample was also put to use in a study of T cells expressing NK-cell markers.

The specimen comprised PBMCs from blood, sampled on the day of vaccination. These receptors came from a man in his forties or fifties who received an inactivated influenza vaccine. Both conserved end residues are part of each CDR3. A D gene is named only where the DNA matches it firmly. Rows give clone size only sometimes, using once, few, many, or a class for an expanded clone.

j_call: TRBJ2-7
d_call: -
clone_size: many
cdr3_length: 13
v_call: TRBV5-1
cdr3_aa: CASSLDGVYEQYF
cdr3_nt: TGCGCCAGCAGCTTGGATGGGGTGTACGAGCAGTACTTC

j_call: TRBJ2-1
d_call: TRBD1
clone_size: few
cdr3_length: 19
v_call: TRBV14
cdr3_aa: CASSPNRWGHRGTYNEQFF
cdr3_nt: TGTGCCAGCAGCCCCAATCGCTGGGGTCACAGGGGAACCTACAATGAGCAGTTCTTC

j_call: TRBJ2-4
d_call: TRBD1
clone_size: few
cdr3_length: 14
v_call: TRBV4-1
cdr3_aa: CASSQDRDKNIQYF
cdr3_nt: TGCGCCAGCAGCCAGGACAGGGACAAAAACATTCAGTACTTC

j_call: TRBJ2-1
d_call: TRBD2
clone_size: few
cdr3_length: 15
v_call: TRBV6-1
cdr3_aa: CASSLSGGRAHEQFF
cdr3_nt: TGTGCCAGCAGTCTTTCGGGCGGGAGGGCCCATGAGCAGTTCTTC

j_call: TRBJ1-1
d_call: -
clone_size: -
cdr3_length: 14
v_call: TRBV7-8
cdr3_aa: CASSLVEVHTEAFF
cdr3_nt: TGTGCCAGCAGCTTAGTGGAGGTGCACACTGAAGCTTTCTTT

j_call: TRBJ2-7
d_call: -
clone_size: few
cdr3_length: 13
v_call: TRBV5-1
cdr3_aa: CASSLDGRYEQYF
cdr3_nt: TGCGCCAGCAGCTTGGACGGCAGATACGAGCAGTACTTC

j_call: TRBJ2-5
d_call: -
clone_size: -
cdr3_length: 15
v_call: TRBV15
cdr3_aa: CATSRAAPGQETQYF
cdr3_nt: TGTGCCACCAGCAGAGCCGCGCCAGGCCAAGAGACCCAGTACTTC

j_call: TRBJ2-3
d_call: TRBD2
clone_size: few
cdr3_length: 18
v_call: TRBV7-2
cdr3_aa: CASSLVWKREGPPDTQYF
cdr3_nt: TGTGCCAGCAGCTTAGTGTGGAAGCGGGAGGGCCCCCCAGATACGCAGTATTTT

j_call: TRBJ2-2
d_call: -
clone_size: few
cdr3_length: 13
v_call: TRBV6-2/TRBV6-3
cdr3_aa: CASTRANTGELFF
cdr3_nt: TGTGCCAGCACCAGGGCGAACACCGGGGAGCTGTTTTTT

j_call: TRBJ2-7
d_call: TRBD1
clone_size: -
cdr3_length: 15
v_call: TRBV28
cdr3_aa: CASSVRQGMRNEQYF
cdr3_nt: TGTGCCAGCAGTGTAAGACAGGGCATGCGGAACGAGCAGTACTTC

j_call: TRBJ1-1
d_call: -
clone_size: many
cdr3_length: 15
v_call: TRBV12-3/TRBV12-4
cdr3_aa: CASSLERALNTEAFF
cdr3_nt: TGTGCCAGCAGTTTAGAGAGGGCTTTGAACACTGAAGCTTTCTTT

j_call: TRBJ2-6
d_call: -
clone_size: -
cdr3_length: 16
v_call: TRBV6-5
cdr3_aa: CASSSGLRARANVLTF
cdr3_nt: TGTGCCAGCAGTTCGGGCCTGCGGGCTAGGGCCAACGTCCTGACTTTC

j_call: TRBJ1-6
d_call: -
clone_size: -
cdr3_length: 14
v_call: TRBV4-1
cdr3_aa: CASSQETVYSPLHF
cdr3_nt: TGCGCCAGCAGCCAAGAAACAGTCTATTCACCCCTCCACTTT

j_call: TRBJ2-1
d_call: -
clone_size: few
cdr3_length: 14
v_call: TRBV20-1
cdr3_aa: CSAAGASSYNEQFF
cdr3_nt: TGCAGTGCCGCGGGGGCTAGCTCCTACAATGAGCAGTTCTTC

j_call: TRBJ2-7
d_call: -
clone_size: many
cdr3_length: 13
v_call: TRBV29-1
cdr3_aa: CSVEAGNSYEQYF
cdr3_nt: TGCAGCGTTGAAGCAGGGAACAGCTACGAGCAGTACTTC

j_call: TRBJ1-5
d_call: -
clone_size: -
cdr3_length: 15
v_call: TRBV6-2/TRBV6-3
cdr3_aa: CASRTRGYSNQPQHF
cdr3_nt: TGTGCCAGCCGGACCAGGGGCTATAGCAATCAGCCCCAGCATTTT

j_call: TRBJ2-1
d_call: -
clone_size: -
cdr3_length: 14
v_call: TRBV29-1
cdr3_aa: CSVQQGRGTPIGFF
cdr3_nt: TGCAGCGTTCAACAAGGGAGGGGGACTCCGATCGGGTTCTTC

j_call: TRBJ2-1
d_call: -
clone_size: -
cdr3_length: 15
v_call: TRBV10-2
cdr3_aa: CAGSSLGIGVNEQFF
cdr3_nt: TGCGCCGGAAGTTCTCTGGGGATAGGTGTCAATGAGCAGTTCTTC

j_call: TRBJ1-1
d_call: -
clone_size: -
cdr3_length: 14
v_call: TRBV7-2
cdr3_aa: CASSRNTMNTEAFF
cdr3_nt: TGTGCCAGCAGCCGGAATACCATGAACACTGAAGCTTTCTTT

j_call: TRBJ2-2
d_call: TRBD1
clone_size: many
cdr3_length: 14
v_call: TRBV29-1
cdr3_aa: CSARTGGDTGELFF
cdr3_nt: TGCAGCGCCCGAACAGGGGGCGACACCGGGGAGCTGTTTTTT

j_call: TRBJ2-7
d_call: -
clone_size: -
cdr3_length: 16
v_call: TRBV7-2
cdr3_aa: CASSSRRSGVRYEQYF
cdr3_nt: TGTGCCAGCAGCTCCCGGCGTAGTGGGGTGAGATACGAGCAGTACTTC

j_call: TRBJ1-1
d_call: TRBD1
clone_size: many
cdr3_length: 14
v_call: TRBV12-5
cdr3_aa: CASGREGAKAEAFF
cdr3_nt: TGTGCTAGTGGCCGTGAGGGGGCGAAAGCTGAAGCTTTCTTT

j_call: TRBJ2-1
d_call: -
clone_size: -
cdr3_length: 15
v_call: TRBV25-1
cdr3_aa: CASSDWAGDHNEQFF
cdr3_nt: TGTGCCAGCAGTGATTGGGCAGGCGACCACAATGAGCAGTTCTTC

j_call: TRBJ1-2
d_call: -
clone_size: -
cdr3_length: 17
v_call: TRBV7-2
cdr3_aa: CASSLGRLRDSSYGYTF
cdr3_nt: TGTGCCAGCAGCTTAGGGAGGTTAAGGGATTCTAGCTATGGCTACACCTTC

j_call: TRBJ2-5
d_call: -
clone_size: -
cdr3_length: 11
v_call: TRBV29-1
cdr3_aa: CSVAVAETQYF
cdr3_nt: TGCAGCGTTGCAGTCGCGGAGACCCAGTACTTC

j_call: TRBJ2-7
d_call: -
clone_size: many
cdr3_length: 14
v_call: TRBV10-3
cdr3_aa: CAISVGPNSYEQYF
cdr3_nt: TGTGCCATCAGTGTTGGACCGAACTCCTACGAGCAGTACTTC

j_call: TRBJ1-1
d_call: -
clone_size: -
cdr3_length: 12
v_call: TRBV28
cdr3_aa: CASSPVLTEAFF
cdr3_nt: TGTGCCAGCAGCCCGGTCCTGACTGAAGCTTTCTTT

j_call: TRBJ2-7
d_call: -
clone_size: many
cdr3_length: 15
v_call: TRBV7-9
cdr3_aa: CASSPIKPGLYEQYF
cdr3_nt: TGTGCCAGCAGCCCCATAAAACCGGGACTCTACGAGCAGTACTTC

j_call: TRBJ2-2
d_call: TRBD2
clone_size: few
cdr3_length: 17
v_call: TRBV7-9
cdr3_aa: CASSLNRASGSLGELFF
cdr3_nt: TGTGCCAGCAGCTTAAACCGGGCTAGCGGGAGCCTCGGGGAGCTGTTTTTT

j_call: TRBJ2-3
d_call: -
clone_size: -
cdr3_length: 15
v_call: TRBV12-3/TRBV12-4
cdr3_aa: CASSSPYPQWDTQYF
cdr3_nt: TGTGCCAGCAGCTCCCCTTACCCACAGTGGGATACGCAGTATTTT

j_call: TRBJ2-1
d_call: -
clone_size: few
cdr3_length: 14
v_call: TRBV7-8
cdr3_aa: CASSLEGGTAKQFF
cdr3_nt: TGTGCCAGCAGCTTAGAGGGCGGGACCGCTAAGCAGTTCTTC